This is a list of T cell receptor beta chains from one sample in a study of regulatory T cells in long-lasting Graves disease. TCRdb ran MiXCR on the multiplex PCR reads and lists one entry per CDR3 protein. The data hold 500,000 or so distinct CDR3 sequences, with about 15% observed a single time. The sample was also reused in another study, on T cells in Graves' hyperthyroidism and ophthalmopathy.

This specimen consisted of peripheral blood mononuclear cells (PBMCs), obtained at new diagnosis, from a patient treated with antithyroid drugs. These TCRs come from a woman aged 35 to 60 with Graves disease. Both conserved end residues are part of each CDR3. Each record gives: CDR3 DNA, CDR3 protein, D gene, J gene, V gene, clone size. A D gene is named only where the DNA matches it firmly. Not all rows give a size; the values are once, few, many and, for expanded clones, a class.

DNA: TGCAGTGCTAGAGATGCGGCAGGGGAAGAGACCCAGTACTTC; CDR3: CSARDAAGEETQYF; D: .; J: TRBJ2-5; V: TRBV20-1; size: many
DNA: TGTGCCAGCAGCTTGGAACTGCGGAACACTGAAGCTTTCTTT; CDR3: CASSLELRNTEAFF; D: .; J: TRBJ1-1; V: TRBV5-4; size: many
DNA: TGTGCCAGTAACCGAGGTAACTATGGCTACACCTTC; CDR3: CASNRGNYGYTF; D: .; J: TRBJ1-2; V: TRBV19; size: .
DNA: TGTGCCAGCAGTGACCGGACTAGCGGGGGGCCGCCCGGGGAGCTGTTTTTT; CDR3: CASSDRTSGGPPGELFF; D: TRBD2; J: TRBJ2-2; V: TRBV6-1; size: few
DNA: TGCAGTGCTAGAGATAGCGGGCGTGGCTCCTACAATGAGCAGTTCTTC; CDR3: CSARDSGRGSYNEQFF; D: TRBD2; J: TRBJ2-1; V: TRBV20-1; size: many
DNA: TGTGCCAGCAGTTTCGGGACAGTGAAACAGCCCCAGCATTTT; CDR3: CASSFGTVKQPQHF; D: TRBD1; J: TRBJ1-5; V: TRBV12-3/TRBV12-4; size: .
DNA: TGTGCCAGTTTCCCCAATCTGGGACAGAGGAATTTGGGCACTGAAGCTTTCTTT; CDR3: CASFPNLGQRNLGTEAFF; D: TRBD1; J: TRBJ1-1; V: TRBV19; size: many
DNA: TGTGCCACCAGTGATCCGACCTCCTACGAGCAGTACTTC; CDR3: CATSDPTSYEQYF; D: .; J: TRBJ2-7; V: TRBV24-1; size: few
DNA: TGTGCCAGCAGTCGTGACAGGGGATCCTACGAGCAGTACTTC; CDR3: CASSRDRGSYEQYF; D: TRBD1; J: TRBJ2-7; V: TRBV2; size: many
DNA: TGTGCCAGCAGCCAAATGGGAGTCAGGAGTCAAGAGACCCAGTACTTC; CDR3: CASSQMGVRSQETQYF; D: .; J: TRBJ2-5; V: TRBV3-1; size: many
DNA: TGTGCCAGCAGCTTATCGGACAGGTTTATCCCTCGGCCGGGTAATGAGCAGTTCTTC; CDR3: CASSLSDRFIPRPGNEQFF; D: TRBD1; J: TRBJ2-1; V: TRBV13; size: many
DNA: TGTGCCAGCCGACAGGGGGCATGGGGAGGCACTGAAGCTTTCTTT; CDR3: CASRQGAWGGTEAFF; D: TRBD1; J: TRBJ1-1; V: TRBV27; size: many
DNA: TGTGCCAGCAGTTACAGGGTGGACACCGGGGAGCTGTTTTTT; CDR3: CASSYRVDTGELFF; D: .; J: TRBJ2-2; V: TRBV6-5; size: .
DNA: TGTGCCAGCAGCTTAACCGCCCTAGGGGCTGAGCAGTACTTC; CDR3: CASSLTALGAEQYF; D: .; J: TRBJ2-7; V: TRBV7-6; size: many
DNA: TGTGCCAGCAGTCCCGGGGTGGGCCGCAATGAGCAGTCCTTC; CDR3: CASSPGVGRNEQSF; D: .; J: TRBJ2-1; V: TRBV27; size: .
DNA: TGCAGTGCCATCACGGCGGGGGGGACTTGGGAGCAGTTCTTC; CDR3: CSAITAGGTWEQFF; D: TRBD2; J: TRBJ2-1; V: TRBV20-1; size: .
DNA: TGCGCCAGCAGCCCTGAGGACGTTTATGGCTACACCTTC; CDR3: CASSPEDVYGYTF; D: .; J: TRBJ1-2; V: TRBV5-1; size: many
DNA: TGCAGCGTCTCAGGGGGAATTGAAGCTTTCTTT; CDR3: CSVSGGIEAFF; D: TRBD1; J: TRBJ1-1; V: TRBV29-1; size: .
DNA: TGTGCCAGCCGCCCGGGGCGATGGCGCGAGCAGTTCTTC; CDR3: CASRPGRWREQFF; D: .; J: TRBJ2-1; V: TRBV12-3/TRBV12-4; size: many
DNA: TGCAGTGCTAGTGAGCAGGGGAGAAAGACCCAGTACTTC; CDR3: CSASEQGRKTQYF; D: .; J: TRBJ2-5; V: TRBV20-1; size: many
DNA: TGCGCCAGCAGTCACTATAGGGGGGGGTACACTGAAGCTTTCTTT; CDR3: CASSHYRGGYTEAFF; D: .; J: TRBJ1-1; V: TRBV4-1; size: .
DNA: TGTGCCAGCAGAGGAGGGGATTTCAATAATTCACCCCTCCACTTT; CDR3: CASRGGDFNNSPLHF; D: .; J: TRBJ1-6; V: TRBV3-1; size: few
DNA: TGTGCCAGCTCGTCCCGGGACGTCTACGAGCAGTACTTC; CDR3: CASSSRDVYEQYF; D: .; J: TRBJ2-7; V: TRBV18; size: .
DNA: TGTGCCAGCAGTTTGGCCGGGACAATGAACACCGGGGAGCTGTTTTTT; CDR3: CASSLAGTMNTGELFF; D: .; J: TRBJ2-2; V: TRBV28; size: .
DNA: TGCAGTGCCGCAAACCTGCTCGGGACAGAAGCTAACTATGGCTACACCTTC; CDR3: CSAANLLGTEANYGYTF; D: TRBD1; J: TRBJ1-2; V: TRBV20-1; size: .
DNA: TGTGCCAGCAGTGGGGGGACAGGGGTACGAGAAAAACTGTTTTTT; CDR3: CASSGGTGVREKLFF; D: TRBD1; J: TRBJ1-4; V: TRBV27; size: many